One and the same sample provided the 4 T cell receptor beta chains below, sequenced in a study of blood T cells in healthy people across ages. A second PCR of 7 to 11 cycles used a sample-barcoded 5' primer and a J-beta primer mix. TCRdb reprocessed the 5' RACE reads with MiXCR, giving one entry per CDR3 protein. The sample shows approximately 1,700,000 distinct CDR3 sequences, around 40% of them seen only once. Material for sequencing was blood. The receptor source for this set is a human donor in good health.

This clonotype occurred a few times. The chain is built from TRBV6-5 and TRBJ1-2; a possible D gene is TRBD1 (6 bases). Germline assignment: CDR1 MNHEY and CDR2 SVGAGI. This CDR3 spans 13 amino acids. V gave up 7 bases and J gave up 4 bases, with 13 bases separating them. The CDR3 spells CASKGGPIYGYTF. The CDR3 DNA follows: TGTGCCAGCAAGGGGGGTCCAATCTATGGCTACACCTTC.

CDR3 sequence: CASSPSAGGPDTQYF. The DNA of the CDR3 is TGTGCCAGCAGCCCCTCGGCGGGCGGGCCAGATACGCAGTATTTT. This chain connects TRBV13 to TRBJ2-3, with a weak D call TRBD2 (5 bases). The CDR3 is 15 residues long. Trimming took off 5 bases at V and 4 bases at J, with 16 bases between the two ends. Germline V CDR1 and CDR2: PRHDT, FYEKMQ (reference sequence).

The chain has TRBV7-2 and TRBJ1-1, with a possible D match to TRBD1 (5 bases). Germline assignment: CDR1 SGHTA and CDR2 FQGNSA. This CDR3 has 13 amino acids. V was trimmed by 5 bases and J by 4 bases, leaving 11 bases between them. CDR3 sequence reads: CASSTGPGTEAFF. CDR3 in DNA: TGTGCCAGCAGCACAGGACCGGGCACTGAAGCTTTCTTT.

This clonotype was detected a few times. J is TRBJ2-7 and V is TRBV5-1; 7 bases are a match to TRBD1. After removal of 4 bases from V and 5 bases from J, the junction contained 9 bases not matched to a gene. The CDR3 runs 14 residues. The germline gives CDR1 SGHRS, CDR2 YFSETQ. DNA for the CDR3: TGCGCCAGCAGCGGAAGGGGGCTTCTGGACGAGCAGTACTTC. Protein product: CASSGRGLLDEQYF.